One sample yielded the 16 T cell receptor beta chains listed below, sequenced in a study of shared clonotypes between healthy human individuals. This table comes from immunoSEQ multiplex PCR, and its TCRdb copy is limited to in-frame clones, with some not included. This table holds fewer than 600,000 clones, about four fifths found once. Sequencing input: PBMCs. Receptor source: a woman between 35 and 50 years old in good health. Some clones in this sample may be carry-over from other donors' samples.

This chain links TRBV27 with TRBJ2-3, with TRBD2 matching 9 bases. The V segment lost 6 bases and the J segment 3 bases; nucleotides outside the gene matches: 4. The CDR3 is 14 amino acids. Germline V gene data show CDR1 as MNHEY and CDR2 as SMNVEV (reference sequence). The CDR3 loop is CASRAGGPTDTQYF. In DNA, the CDR3 is TGTGCCAGCAGGGCGGGAGGGCCGACAGATACGCAGTATTTT.

The V and J genes are TRBV7-9 and TRBJ1-5; weak D call: TRBD1 (5 bases). This CDR3 has 13 residues. CDR1 SEHNR and CDR2 FQNEAQ come from the germline V gene (reference sequence). The germline V and J ends were trimmed by 8 bases and 2 bases, with 10 bases remaining between them. The CDR3 here is CASRGGGNQPQHF. DNA for the CDR3: TGTGCCAGCCGGGGGGGTGGCAATCAGCCCCAGCATTTT.

This CDR3 is CASSRVATYYEQYF. The CDR3 DNA reads as TGCGCCAGCAGCCGCGTCGCGACGTACTACGAGCAGTACTTC. The rearrangement links TRBV4-1 to TRBJ2-5; no reliable D call. Judging by the DNA end, TRBJ2-7 fits better; the J call may be wrong. The CDR3 has 14 amino acids. CDR1 and CDR2 (germline): MGHRA, YSYEKL.

This chain uses TRBV5-1 with TRBJ2-2, with 13 positions matching TRBD2. Per the germline V gene, CDR1 is SGHRS and CDR2 is YFSETQ. Trimming at V came to 3 bases and at J to 7 bases, leaving 3 bases not matched to a gene. The CDR3 is 15 residues long. The CDR3 DNA is TGCGCCAGCAGCTCAACTAGCGGGAGGGTCGGGGAGCTGTTTTTT. Protein product: CASSSTSGRVGELFF.

The chain carries TRBV28 and TRBJ2-5; 7 nucleotides agree with TRBD2. The DNA end favors TRBJ2-7, so the J call may be wrong. The CDR3 runs 13 residues. The germline V gene has CDR1 MDHEN and CDR2 SYDVKM. CDR3 loop: CASRDSGRYEQYF. In DNA form, the CDR3 reads TGTGCCAGCAGGGATAGCGGGCGGTACGAGCAGTACTTC.

This clone turned up a few times. This sequence joins TRBV18 and TRBJ1-6; D is uncertain. V was pared by 8 bases and J by 7 bases, with 15 bases between. The germline gives CDR1 KGHSH, CDR2 LQKENI. The CDR3 extends over 14 amino acids. CDR3 sequence (DNA): TGTGCCAGCCACCTGGGCCAGAGCAATTCACCCCTCCACTTT. This sequence encodes CASHLGQSNSPLHF.

The chain employs TRBV18 and TRBJ1-1; D gene ambiguous. Per germline, CDR1 KGHSH and CDR2 LQKENI. CDR3 length: 12 residues. The V and J ends lost 1 base and 11 bases respectively, with 11 bases between them. The CDR3 DNA sequence: TGTGCCAGCTCACCACAGGGCGCGCTGGCTTTCTTT. This sequence encodes CASSPQGALAFF.

This rearrangement joins TRBV10-1 to TRBJ2-3, with D possibly matching TRBD2 (5 bases). Per germline, CDR1 WNHNN and CDR2 SYGVQD (reference sequence). V lost 0 bases and J 9 bases, leaving 7 bases between the germline ends. CDR3 size: 12 residues. The CDR3 nucleotides read TGCGCCAGCAGTGAGTCTGGGAGAACGCAGTATTTT. Translation gives CASSESGRTQYF.

The genes are TRBV28 and TRBJ2-2; D not resolved. The V gene's germline CDR1 is MDHEN and CDR2 SYDVKM. The germline V and J ends were trimmed by 2 bases and 1 base, with 8 bases remaining between them. The CDR3 consists of 15 residues. This CDR3 reads CASSLITQNTGELFF. The CDR3 DNA is TGTGCCAGCAGTTTAATAACACAGAACACCGGGGAGCTGTTTTTT.

The V and J genes are TRBV4-1 and TRBJ2-5; 10 bases are shared with TRBD2. The V gene's germline CDR1 is MGHRA and CDR2 YSYEKL. CDR3 size: 16 residues. Unmatched junction bases numbered 5, after V lost 2 bases and J lost 2 bases. CDR3 sequence reads: CASSQWGTSEQETQYF. CDR3 nucleotides: TGCGCCAGCAGCCAATGGGGGACTAGCGAACAAGAGACCCAGTACTTC.

The chain couples TRBV2 to TRBJ2-7; 8 bases map to TRBD2. The germline V gene has CDR1 SNHLY and CDR2 FYNNEI. The CDR3 has 15 residues. V dropped 4 bases and J dropped 1; count of bases not matched to a gene: 6. The CDR3 protein is CASSVPLAGSYEQYF. In DNA, the CDR3 is TGTGCCAGCAGTGTTCCCTTAGCGGGGTCCTACGAGCAGTACTTC.

The V gene is TRBV7-9, the J gene TRBJ1-2, with unresolved D. The CDR3 extends over 13 amino acids. Germline assignment: CDR1 SEHNR and CDR2 FQNEAQ (reference sequence). The V end lost 3 bases, the J end lost 2 bases, and 7 bases lay between the germline ends. CDR3 bases: TGTGCCAGCAGCTTGAGGGAAAACTATGGCTACACCTTC. Its protein is CASSLRENYGYTF.

V is TRBV5-5 and J is TRBJ1-2, with D unclear. Germline CDR1 SGHKS, CDR2 YYEKEE (reference sequence). The germline V and J ends were trimmed by 1 base and 4 bases, with 5 bases remaining between them. The CDR3 is 12 amino acids. The chain's CDR3 is CASSLLGYGYTF. The DNA for the CDR3 is TGTGCCAGCAGCTTGTTGGGCTATGGCTACACCTTC.

J is TRBJ2-5 and V is TRBV30; 11 positions agree with TRBD2. Trimming cost V 3 bases and J 5 bases; bases outside gene matches: 5. The CDR3 is 14 amino acids. CDR1 GTSNPN and CDR2 SVGIG come from the germline V gene (reference sequence). The CDR3 nucleotides are TGTGCCTGGAGCTCTAGCGGGAGGAGGGAGACCCAGTACTTC. It yields the protein CAWSSSGRRETQYF.

This clone was counted only a few times. The chain couples TRBV29-1 to TRBJ2-1; unclear D gene. The V end lost 3 bases, the J end lost 4 bases, and 7 bases lay between the germline ends. The CDR3 loop spans 12 amino acids. The germline V gene encodes CDR1 SQVTM and CDR2 ANQGSEA. CDR3 sequence: CSVEFGYNEQFF. The DNA of the CDR3 is TGCAGCGTTGAGTTCGGGTACAATGAGCAGTTCTTC.

This clone was recorded once. The V call is TRBV19, the J call TRBJ1-1; 9 bases line up with TRBD1. CDR3 size: 15 residues. V gave up 7 bases and J gave up 8 bases; unmatched junction bases: 14. The germline gives CDR1 LNHDA, CDR2 SQIVND (reference sequence). CDR3 sequence reads: CASTLIGTGLTEAFF. The CDR3 DNA follows: TGTGCCAGTACCCTGATCGGGACAGGGCTTACAGAAGCTTTCTTT.